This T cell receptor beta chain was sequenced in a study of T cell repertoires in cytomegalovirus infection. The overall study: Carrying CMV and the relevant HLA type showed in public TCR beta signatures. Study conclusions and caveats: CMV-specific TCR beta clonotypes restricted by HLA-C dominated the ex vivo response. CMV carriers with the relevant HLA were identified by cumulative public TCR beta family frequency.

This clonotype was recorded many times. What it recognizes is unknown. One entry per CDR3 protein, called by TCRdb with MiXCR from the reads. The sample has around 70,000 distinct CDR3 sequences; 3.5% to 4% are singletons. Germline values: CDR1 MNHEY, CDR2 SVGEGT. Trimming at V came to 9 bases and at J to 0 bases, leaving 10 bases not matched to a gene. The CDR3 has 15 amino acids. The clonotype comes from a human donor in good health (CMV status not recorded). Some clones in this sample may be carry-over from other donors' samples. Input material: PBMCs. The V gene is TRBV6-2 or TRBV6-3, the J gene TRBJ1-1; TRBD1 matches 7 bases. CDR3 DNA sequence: TGTGCCAGTTATCCGGGACAGCTACTGAACACTGAAGCTTTCTTT. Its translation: CASYPGQLLNTEAFF.